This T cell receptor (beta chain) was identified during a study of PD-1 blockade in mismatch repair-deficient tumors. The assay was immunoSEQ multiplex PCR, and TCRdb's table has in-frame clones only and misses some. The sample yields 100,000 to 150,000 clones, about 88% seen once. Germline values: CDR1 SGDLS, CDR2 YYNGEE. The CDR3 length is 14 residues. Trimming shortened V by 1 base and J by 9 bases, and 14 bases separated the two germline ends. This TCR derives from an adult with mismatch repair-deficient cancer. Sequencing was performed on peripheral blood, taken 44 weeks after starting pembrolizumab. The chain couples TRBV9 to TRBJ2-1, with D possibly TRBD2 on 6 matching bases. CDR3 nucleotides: TGTGCCAGCAGCGTATCAAGTAGCGGCACTGAGCAGTTCTTC. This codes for CASSVSSSGTEQFF. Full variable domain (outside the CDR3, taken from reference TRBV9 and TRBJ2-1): DSGVTQTPKHLITATGQRVTLRCSPRSGDLSVYWYQQSLDQGLQFLIQYYNGEERAKGNILERFSAQQFPDLHSELNLSSLELGDSALYFCASSVSSSGTEQFFGPGTRLTVL.